The clone carrying this T cell receptor beta chain was counted many times. Its specificity is unknown. CDR1 and CDR2 (germline): SGDLS, YYNGEE. The CDR3 runs 16 residues. The ends lost 2 bases at V and 7 bases at J; junction bases unmatched: 6. This sample was included in a study of Graves' ophthalmopathy and Graves' hyperthyroidism. RNA transcripts served as template for amplifying TCR beta CDR3 sequences. RT-PCR in the first round used HTBI primers; a second-round multiplex PCR followed. TCRdb recomputed calls from the multiplex PCR reads with MiXCR, one row per CDR3 protein. The table records around 1,000,000 distinct CDR3 sequences, roughly two fifths of them present only once. Certain patients were not enrolled. These were patients with other autoimmune diseases, uncontrolled infections, pregnancy or lactation. As diagnostic evidence, clinical symptoms, serum thyroxine, TRAb, thyroid ultrasound and orbital computed tomography were relied upon.

Study-wide findings and caveats: The blood repertoire also included most expanded thyroid clonotypes above 0.001 frequency. Cross-validated, the 13-signature model showed 87.88%/81.08% sensitivity/specificity, and 80%/75% in the test set.

This chain links TRBV9 with TRBJ1-6; 10 bases map to TRBD1. The sequenced sample was peripheral blood or thyroid tissue (not recorded which). The sequence was obtained from an adult man with Graves' hyperthyroidism. Here the CDR3 reads CASSVLSGQGNSPLHF. CDR3 nucleotide sequence: TGTGCCAGCAGCGTTTTATCGGGACAGGGGAATTCACCCCTCCACTTT.